The clone carrying this T cell receptor beta chain was observed at least ten times. What it binds is unknown. This sample was included in a study of CD8 T cells in ankylosing spondylitis. Study conclusions and caveats: Disease-linked clones reportedly concentrated significantly in matched ankylosing spondylitis synovial fluid.

TCRdb reprocessed the 5' RACE reads via MiXCR and lists one record per CDR3 protein. This sample has about 130,000 distinct CDR3 sequences, with around 9.7% found just once. The CDR3 loop spans 15 amino acids. Trimming took off 4 bases at V and 1 base at J, with 9 bases between the two ends. CDR1 and CDR2 from the germline V gene are SGHRS and YFSETQ. The gene calls are TRBV5-1 and TRBJ2-6; no definite D call. The origin of this receptor is a male donor with ankylosing spondylitis or in good health (not recorded which). The sample comprised blood, either unsorted or a sorted T cell fraction (not recorded which). The CDR3 reads CASSPLTSGANVLTF. The CDR3 DNA reads TGCGCCAGCAGCCCGTTAACTTCTGGGGCCAACGTCCTGACTTTC.